The 4 T cell receptor beta chains below come from one sample, sequenced in a study of blood T cell repertoires in COVID-19. Some clones are missing from TCRdb's copy, which holds only in-frame ones; the method was immunoSEQ multiplex PCR. The sample lists tens of thousands of clones; around 80% were seen once. Sequencing used peripheral blood. The receptors stem from an elderly man with acute or convalescent COVID-19.

CDR3 region: CASSLGSAGRRVNTEAFF. The CDR3 DNA reads as TGTGCCAGCAGCTTAGGATCGGCTGGAAGGAGAGTGAACACTGAAGCTTTCTTT. This sequence joins TRBV11-3 and TRBJ1-1; no clear D gene. Looked up from germline, CDR1 is SGHNT and CDR2 is YENEEA. Trimming pared 1 base from V and 0 bases from J, leaving 18 bases between. The CDR3 has 18 amino acids.

In its sample, this clone was seen many times. The chain joins TRBV3-1 (or the pseudogene TRBV3-2) to TRBJ1-5; D is unclear. Trimming removed 1 base from V and 7 bases from J, with 8 bases in between. Germline V gene data show CDR1 as LGHDT and CDR2 as YNNKEL (reference sequence). The CDR3 has 13 amino acids. The CDR3 sequence is CASSQGARQPQHF. Written as DNA, the CDR3 is TGTGCCAGCAGCCAAGGAGCTCGGCAGCCCCAGCATTTT.

The rearrangement uses TRBV29-1 and TRBJ1-1, with D tentatively TRBD1 (6 bases). Between the trimmed V and J ends, which lost 5 bases and 4 bases, there was a span of 14 bases. The CDR3 spans 13 residues. CDR1 and CDR2 from the germline V gene are SQVTM and ANQGSEA. This chain's CDR3 is CSVSGARGTEAFF. Here the CDR3 DNA reads TGCAGCGTTTCAGGGGCGCGAGGCACTGAAGCTTTCTTT.

V is TRBV10-3 and J is TRBJ1-2; 7 nucleotides agree with TRBD1. Trimming cost V 2 bases and J 4 bases; bases outside gene matches: 10. This CDR3 comprises 16 residues. The germline gives CDR1 ENHRY, CDR2 SYGVKD. The CDR3 region has the DNA TGTGCCATCAGTGAGGCGGAGGGACAGTCATTCTATGGCTACACCTTC. Protein product: CAISEAEGQSFYGYTF.